This T cell receptor beta chain was captured by sequencing in a study of cytomegalovirus exposure and HLA in healthy donors. The PCR used 60 Vbeta and 13 Jbeta primers. Here immunoSEQ multiplex PCR was the method, and the copy in TCRdb shows in-frame clones only, minus some. The repertoire holds around 150,000 clones, around nine tenths seen once, with about 5% in the top ten. Turning to this clone: The sample carries other DNA sequences with the same CDR3.

The CDR3 consists of 13 residues. Germline-derived CDR1 and CDR2 are SGHKS and YYEKEE (reference sequence). Trimming removed 2 bases at V and 1 base at J, with 7 bases between. This chain joins TRBV5-5 and TRBJ2-7; D possibly corresponds to TRBD1 (6 bases). The sequence was collected from a woman in her 30s in good health and CMV-seronegative. What was sequenced was PBMCs. The DNA for the CDR3 is TGTGCCAGCAGCTTCACAGGGTCCTACGAGCAGTACTTC. Protein product: CASSFTGSYEQYF.